This TCR beta chain was sequenced for a study of T cell responses to AZD1222 COVID-19 vaccine. Study findings and constraints: There were vaccine-associated CD4 TCRs across spike, dominant at 160-218 and 743-854. All repertoire sampling was performed exclusively after the peak T cell response.

Sequenced by immunoSEQ multiplex PCR; TCRdb stores in-frame clones only, minus some. The data hold around 99,000 clones, with approximately 89% observed a single time. CDR3 length: 14 residues. The J segment lost 8 bases and the V segment lost 6 bases, leaving 9 bases of the junction unmatched. Germline assignment: CDR1 LNHDA and CDR2 SQIVND (reference sequence). About this clone itself: Its antigen is not identified.

Second-dose groups at about 4 or about 12 weeks were pooled. This clonotype was obtained from an adult who received the AZD1222 COVID-19 vaccine. The starting material was peripheral blood, obtained 28 days after the second AZD1222 dose. This sequence joins TRBV19 and TRBJ1-4, with 7 positions matching TRBD1. CDR3 region: CASRPGQGGEKLFF. CDR3 DNA sequence: TGTGCCAGTAGACCGGGACAAGGGGGCGAAAAACTGTTTTTT. The variable domain in full, completed from reference TRBV19 and TRBJ1-4, reads DGGITQSPKYLFRKEGQNVTLSCEQNLNHDAMYWYRQDPGQGLRLIYYSQIVNDFQKGDIAEGYSVSREKKESFPLTVTSAQKNPTAFYLCASRPGQGGEKLFFGSGTQLSVL.